What follows are 13 T cell receptor beta chains derived from one specimen sequenced in a study of CD8+ T cells in alopecia areata. Noted treatment: oral pan-JAK inhibitor, 5-10 mg twice daily. After isolation, RNA underwent reverse transcription to generate cDNA as the sequencing template. Sequencing was performed with immunoSEQ multiplex PCR; in TCRdb, only in-frame clones are kept and a portion is missing. This table holds 85,000 to 110,000 clones, 70% to 90% found once. The sample was CD8+ T cells sorted from blood, taken between weeks 30 and 35, from a patient treated with tofacitinib. The origin of the receptors is a human donor with alopecia areata.

The chain couples TRBV27 to TRBJ2-7; D uncertain. This CDR3 spans 14 amino acids. Germline CDR1 and CDR2: MNHEY and SMNVEV (reference sequence). The V end was cut by 0 bases, the J end by 6 bases, with 12 bases between. The CDR3 reads CASSLSPQLGEQYF. The CDR3 DNA sequence: TGTGCCAGCAGTTTATCGCCCCAGCTAGGCGAGCAGTACTTC.

This clone was seen once. Written as DNA, the CDR3 is TGTGCCAGCAGCTTAGGGGGGGGTCTCACAGATACGCAGTATTTT. Translation gives CASSLGGGLTDTQYF. This rearrangement joins TRBV7-8 to TRBJ2-3, with 7 bases that match TRBD2. V shed 1 base, J shed 2 bases, and the junction held 3 bases outside the gene matches. Germline V gives CDR1 SGHVS, CDR2 FQNEAQ. The length of the CDR3 is 15 residues.

With respect to this clone: The sample has other DNA sequences that encode this CDR3 too. J is TRBJ2-7 and V is TRBV27; TRBD2 aligns across 12 bases. V shed 3 bases, J shed 6 bases, and the junction held 6 bases outside the gene matches. The CDR3 consists of 15 residues. Germline CDR1 is MNHEY and CDR2 is SMNVEV (reference sequence). The CDR3 is CASSFSTSGSGEQYF. In DNA, the CDR3 is TGTGCCAGCAGTTTCTCGACTAGCGGGAGTGGCGAGCAGTACTTC.

This chain joins TRBV9 and TRBJ2-3; TRBD1 agrees at 9 bases. The CDR3 loop spans 16 amino acids. CDR1 is SGDLS and CDR2 is YYNGEE in the germline V gene. Unmatched junction bases numbered 4, after V lost 0 bases and J lost 2 bases. The CDR3 DNA is TGTGCCAGCAGCGTAGGCGGGACAGGGATCACAGATACGCAGTATTTT. Translated: CASSVGGTGITDTQYF.

This sequence joins TRBV2 and TRBJ2-3; D remains ambiguous. Trimming left V 6 bases short and J 0 bases short, with 16 bases between. This CDR3 region has 16 residues. Germline assignment: CDR1 SNHLY and CDR2 FYNNEI. Here the CDR3 DNA reads TGTGCCAGCAGGACTGGTTGGGGTTCTAGCACAGATACGCAGTATTTT. Protein sequence: CASRTGWGSSTDTQYF.

The gene calls are TRBV7-3 and TRBJ2-1, with D possibly TRBD2 on 6 matching bases. With 5 bases removed from V and 7 bases from J, the gap between germline ends came to 15 bases. The length of the CDR3 is 14 residues. Germline V gives CDR1 SGHTA, CDR2 FQGTGA. This CDR3 is CASSPTGVRNEQFF. In DNA, the CDR3 is TGTGCCAGCAGCCCCACGGGGGTGAGGAATGAGCAGTTCTTC.

The sample holds one count of this clone. The V and J genes are TRBV18 and TRBJ1-4; the D gene is possibly TRBD1 (5 bases). Trimming pared 6 bases from V and 4 bases from J, leaving 15 bases between. The CDR3 contains 15 residues. CDR1 and CDR2 from the germline V gene are KGHSH and LQKENI. The CDR3 bases are TGTGCCAGCTCTCGGGGCCAGAAAAGTAATGAAAAACTGTTTTTT. The encoded protein is CASSRGQKSNEKLFF.

The V call is TRBV27, the J call TRBJ2-7; 8 bases fit TRBD1. Per the germline V gene, CDR1 is MNHEY and CDR2 is SMNVEV (reference sequence). The CDR3 has 15 residues. V lost 4 bases and J lost 4; bases outside the gene matches: 9. CDR3: CASSSQRQGKYEQYF. The CDR3 DNA follows: TGTGCCAGCAGTTCCCAACGACAGGGGAAGTACGAGCAGTACTTC.

The chain uses TRBV7-6 and TRBJ2-5; D not resolved. CDR3 size: 14 residues. V was cut by 1 base and J by 2 bases, with 8 bases left in between. CDR1 is SGHVS, CDR2 FNYEAQ, per germline. CDR3 bases: TGTGCCAGCAGCTTAGATCGCCTGCAAGAGACCCAGTACTTC. Translated: CASSLDRLQETQYF.

This sequence joins TRBV9 and TRBJ2-6, with D tentatively TRBD1 or TRBD2 (7 bases each). CDR3 length: 14 amino acids. Trimming removed 5 bases at V and 9 bases at J, with 15 bases between. Germline V gene sequence: CDR1 SGDLS, CDR2 YYNGEE. The CDR3 sequence: CASRGGTVLNVLTF. The CDR3 coding sequence is TGTGCCAGCAGGGGAGGGACAGTCCTCAACGTCCTGACTTTC.

The chain combines TRBV27 with TRBJ2-7; TRBD1 matches 9 bases. This CDR3 spans 16 amino acids. Trimming took 5 bases from V and 4 from J; bases not matched to a gene: 12. Germline assignment: CDR1 MNHEY and CDR2 SMNVEV (reference sequence). Here the CDR3 DNA reads TGTGCCAGCAGTGCCCCTCCGACAGGGGGACGGTACGAGCAGTACTTC. Translation: CASSAPPTGGRYEQYF.

The V gene is TRBV15, the J gene TRBJ2-3; 11 bases are shared with TRBD1. CDR3 length: 16 amino acids. From germline, CDR1 is LNHNV and CDR2 YYDKDF (reference sequence). V dropped 6 bases and J dropped 2; count of bases not matched to a gene: 7. The CDR3 here is CATSRTGGPSTDTQYF. CDR3 nucleotide sequence: TGTGCCACCAGTAGGACAGGGGGCCCTTCCACAGATACGCAGTATTTT. Full variable domain (outside the CDR3, taken from reference TRBV15 and TRBJ2-3): DAMVIQNPRYQVTQFGKPVTLSCSQTLNHNVMYWYQQKSSQAPKLLFHYYDKDFNNEADTPDNFQSRRPNTSFCFLDIRSPGLGDTAMYLCATSRTGGPSTDTQYFGPGTRLTVL.

Notes on this clone: A read error may account for a junction end that differs from germline. The genes are TRBV7-7 and TRBJ2-5, with 13 bases that match TRBD2. The germline V gene has CDR1 SSHAT and CDR2 FNYEAQ (reference sequence). The CDR3 runs 16 residues. The CDR3 DNA reads TGTGCTAGCAGCTTTATTACTAGCGGGAGGGAAGAGACCCAGTACTTC. Protein product: CASSFITSGREETQYF.